This note documents a single T cell receptor beta chain sequence. Per germline, CDR1 DFQATT and CDR2 SNEGSKA (reference sequence). CDR3 length equals 11 residues. V was clipped by 3 bases and J by 8 bases, with 10 bases between them. The data stem from a study of human T cells and chemical hapten exposure. Study-level information: Weekly diphenylcyclopropenone doses were given to patients' scalps across the roughly 25-week study.

Time point specified: patch test 1, 2 weeks after DPC sensitization. The treatment was: therapeutic diphenylcyclopropenone sensitization with weekly scalp DPC. TCRdb re-called the RACE reads through MiXCR, storing one row per CDR3 protein. The sample has roughly 82,000 distinct CDR3 sequences, roughly 12% seen once. Sequencing used whole blood, obtained in connection with sensitization to the hapten diphenylcyclopropenone (DPC). This clonotype originated in a woman aged 55-70 years with alopecia areata. Some clones in this sample may be carry-over from other donors' samples. The V call is TRBV20-1, the J call TRBJ1-2; no definite D call. CDR3 in amino acids: CSASVGYGYTF. In nucleotides, the CDR3 is TGCAGTGCTAGTGTAGGGTACGGCTACACCTTC.